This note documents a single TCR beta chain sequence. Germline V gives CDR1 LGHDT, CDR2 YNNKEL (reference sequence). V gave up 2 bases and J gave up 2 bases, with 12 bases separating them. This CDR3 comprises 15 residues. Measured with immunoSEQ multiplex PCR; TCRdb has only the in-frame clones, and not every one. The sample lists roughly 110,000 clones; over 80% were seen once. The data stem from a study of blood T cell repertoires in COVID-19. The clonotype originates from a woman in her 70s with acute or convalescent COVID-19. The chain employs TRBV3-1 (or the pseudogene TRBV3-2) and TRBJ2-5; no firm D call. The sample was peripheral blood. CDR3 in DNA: TGTGCCAGCAGCCAACCCCCCCCGTTACAAGAGACCCAGTACTTC. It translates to CASSQPPPLQETQYF.